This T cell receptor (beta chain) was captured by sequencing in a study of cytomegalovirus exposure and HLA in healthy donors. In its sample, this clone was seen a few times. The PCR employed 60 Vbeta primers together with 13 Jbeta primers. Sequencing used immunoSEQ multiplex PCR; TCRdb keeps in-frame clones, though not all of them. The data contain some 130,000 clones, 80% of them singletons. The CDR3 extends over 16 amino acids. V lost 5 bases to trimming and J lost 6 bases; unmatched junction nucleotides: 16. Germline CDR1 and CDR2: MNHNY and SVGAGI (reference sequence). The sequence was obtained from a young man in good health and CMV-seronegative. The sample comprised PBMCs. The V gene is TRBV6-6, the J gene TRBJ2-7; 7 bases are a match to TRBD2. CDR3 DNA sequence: TGTGCCAGCAGTCGGCGGATGGGGGAGGGCGTTATCGAGCAGTACTTC. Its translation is CASSRRMGEGVIEQYF.